The 30 T cell receptor beta chains below were found in one sample sequenced in a study of blood T cells in healthy people across ages (dated by TCRdb to between 2015 and 2016). The library was prepared using 5' RACE. The sequencer was an Illumina HiSeq 2500. The second PCR ran for about 7 to 11 cycles and used a J-beta primer mix along with a sample-barcoded 5' primer. TCRdb reanalyzed the raw reads on its own, using fastp at Q25 for trimming and MiXCR for clone calling, and kept in-frame beta chains. Each CDR3 protein appears once, grouped with its most common genes and DNA. A total of 450,000 to 700,000 distinct CDR3 sequences appear in this sample, 25% to 30% of them only once. The biggest ten clones account for around 20% of the sample. The sequenced sample was blood. These TCRs come from a woman in her 70s in good health.

This clonotype was seen once. The CDR3 loop reads CASSFAGTTDTQYF. CDR3 in DNA: TGTGCCAGCAGCTTTGCGGGGACCACAGATACGCAGTATTTT. The chain employs TRBV5-6 and TRBJ2-3; a weak D match, TRBD2 (6 bases). This CDR3 region has 14 residues. CDR1 and CDR2 from the germline V gene are SGHDT and YYEEEE. Trimming took off 2 bases at V and 2 bases at J, with 9 bases between the two ends.

This clonotype appeared many times. The gene calls are TRBV20-1 and TRBJ2-3; unclear D gene. Trimming removed 4 bases from V and 3 bases from J, with 14 bases in between. The CDR3 sequence is 14 residues long. Germline V gene sequence: CDR1 DFQATT, CDR2 SNEGSKA (reference sequence). In DNA form, the CDR3 reads TGCAGTGCTACGGGCGAAGTTAGGACAGATACGCAGTATTTT. Amino acid sequence: CSATGEVRTDTQYF.

The gene calls are TRBV5-5 and TRBJ1-2, with 10 bases that match TRBD1. The CDR3 spans 20 residues. V gave up 4 bases and J gave up 2 bases; unmatched junction bases: 20. The germline V gene encodes CDR1 SGHKS and CDR2 YYEKEE (reference sequence). The CDR3 here is CASSRSTPGATGGGNYGYTF. The CDR3 DNA reads as TGTGCCAGCAGCAGATCTACCCCAGGGGCGACAGGGGGCGGAAACTATGGCTACACCTTC.

Only a few counts were recorded for this clonotype. V gene TRBV6-6 combines with J gene TRBJ2-5; TRBD1 matches at 9 bases. The J call may be wrong; the DNA end is better matched by TRBJ2-1. The CDR3 consists of 16 residues. Germline V lookup: CDR1 MNHNY, CDR2 SVGAGI (reference sequence). The CDR3 DNA is TGTGCCAGCAGTTCGCCTGACAGGGGGATTTACAATGAGCAGTTCTTC. Its translation is CASSSPDRGIYNEQFF.

V usage is TRBV28 and J usage is TRBJ2-1; 9 bases agree with TRBD1. J was trimmed by 4 bases and V by 6 bases; bases with no gene match: 7. The CDR3 spans 15 residues. Germline assignment: CDR1 MDHEN and CDR2 SYDVKM. The chain's CDR3 is CASSPQGAEYNEQFF. In DNA, the CDR3 is TGTGCCAGCAGCCCACAGGGGGCCGAGTACAATGAGCAGTTCTTC.

This clonotype was found a few times. V gene TRBV4-2 combines with J gene TRBJ1-2; D is undetermined. Trimming left V 1 base short and J 9 bases short, with 12 bases between. Germline lookup yields CDR1 LGHNA and CDR2 YNFKEQ. CDR3 size: 13 residues. The CDR3: CASSQAVFARYTF. DNA for the CDR3: TGTGCCAGCAGCCAAGCAGTTTTTGCTCGCTACACCTTC.

The chain uses TRBV29-1 and TRBJ1-1, with TRBD1 matching over 9 bases. Unmatched junction bases numbered 13, after V lost 4 bases and J lost 4 bases. The CDR3 consists of 16 residues. Germline CDR1 is SQVTM and CDR2 is ANQGSEA. CDR3 loop: CSVAQTGGISSTEAFF. CDR3 sequence (DNA): TGCAGCGTTGCCCAGACAGGGGGTATCTCGAGCACTGAAGCTTTCTTT.

This sequence joins TRBV6-2 or TRBV6-3 and TRBJ2-1; a weak D match, TRBD2 (6 bases). Germline V gives CDR1 MNHEY, CDR2 SVGEGT. CDR3 length equals 18 residues. Deletions cut 4 bases from V and 0 bases from J, with 19 bases between. DNA of the CDR3: TGTGCCAGCAGTTCGTTTGATTCTAGCGCTAGCTCCTACAATGAGCAGTTCTTC. Translated: CASSSFDSSASSYNEQFF.

This chain joins TRBV5-1 and TRBJ2-1; 14 bases map to TRBD2. The CDR3 loop spans 17 amino acids. Germline V gene sequence: CDR1 SGHRS, CDR2 YFSETQ. Trimming removed 4 bases from V and 4 bases from J; junction bases left unmatched: 7. Written as DNA, the CDR3 is TGCGCCAGCAGCCCCGGACTAGCGGGGGGAATATACAATGAGCAGTTCTTC. Translated: CASSPGLAGGIYNEQFF.

The V gene is TRBV18, the J gene TRBJ1-2; 7 nucleotides match TRBD1. V lost 1 base and J lost 3; bases outside the gene matches: 5. This CDR3 contains 15 residues. The germline V gene encodes CDR1 KGHSH and CDR2 LQKENI. CDR3 sequence (DNA): TGTGCCAGCTCACCACGACAGGGCCTAGACTATGGCTACACCTTC. Its protein is CASSPRQGLDYGYTF.

The chain is built from TRBV19 and TRBJ1-5; 7 bases match TRBD1. Germline V gene data show CDR1 as LNHDA and CDR2 as SQIVND (reference sequence). J lost 8 bases, V lost 1 base, and 8 bases had no gene match. The CDR3 length is 15 residues. The CDR3 sequence is CASSIVGGGEEPQHF. As DNA, the CDR3 is TGTGCCAGTAGTATAGTAGGAGGGGGCGAGGAGCCCCAGCATTTT.

This clonotype has a handful of counts. The V gene is TRBV3-1, the J gene TRBJ2-1; D not resolved. The CDR3 is made up of 14 amino acids. CDR1 is LGHDT, CDR2 YNNKEL, per germline (reference sequence). Trimming removed 11 bases at V and 1 base at J, with 15 bases between. The chain's CDR3 is CAASVGISYNEQFF. The DNA for the CDR3 is TGTGCCGCTAGTGTAGGGATTTCCTACAATGAGCAGTTCTTC.

This chain connects TRBV12-3 or TRBV12-4 to TRBJ2-7; D is perhaps TRBD2 (6 bases). The CDR3 has 11 amino acids. V lost 6 bases, J lost 5 bases, and 8 bases lay in between. The CDR3 nucleotides read TGTGCCAGCAGGAGCGGGCACGAGCAGTACTTC. It is translated as CASRSGHEQYF.

This clonotype was counted between two and nine times. This chain links TRBV5-1 with TRBJ1-2; 8 nucleotides match TRBD1. Germline lookup yields CDR1 SGHRS and CDR2 YFSETQ. Trimming removed 4 bases from V and 7 bases from J; junction bases left unmatched: 12. The length of the CDR3 is 15 residues. The CDR3 loop is CASSDNRGSDGGYTF. The DNA of the CDR3 is TGCGCCAGCAGCGACAACAGGGGGTCGGATGGTGGCTACACCTTC. Drawing the rest from reference TRBV5-1 and TRBJ1-2, the complete variable domain is KAGVTQTPRYLIKTRGQQVTLSCSPISGHRSVSWYQQTPGQGLQFLFEYFSETQRNKGNFPGRFSGRQFSNSRSEMNVSTLELGDSALYLCASSDNRGSDGGYTFGSGTRLTVV.

This clonotype was found a few times. V and J are TRBV7-2 and TRBJ2-7, with TRBD1 as a possible D gene (6 bases). The CDR3 runs to 14 residues. Trimming removed 3 bases at V and 7 bases at J, with 16 bases between. Germline V gene lookup returns CDR1 SGHTA and CDR2 FQGNSA. This chain's CDR3 is CASSFGQTPGEQYF. The CDR3 DNA is TGTGCCAGCAGCTTTGGACAGACTCCGGGGGAGCAGTACTTC.

The V and J genes are TRBV24-1 and TRBJ2-4; D is perhaps TRBD2 (5 bases). In germline, CDR1 is KGHDR, CDR2 SFDVKD. The CDR3 runs to 16 residues. Trimming stripped 2 bases from V and 2 bases from J, with 12 bases between. For the CDR3, the DNA is TGTGCCACCAGTGATTCACTAGGATGGCCCAAAAACATTCAGTACTTC. Protein sequence: CATSDSLGWPKNIQYF.

This chain joins TRBV5-1 and TRBJ1-2; 10 bases fit TRBD1. Germline values: CDR1 SGHRS, CDR2 YFSETQ. The CDR3 extends over 16 amino acids. V lost 3 bases, J lost 2 bases, and 7 bases stayed unmatched. CDR3 DNA sequence: TGCGCCAGCAGCTGGGGACAGGGGACCAGAAACTATGGCTACACCTTC. This sequence encodes CASSWGQGTRNYGYTF.

The genes are TRBV5-1 and TRBJ1-5; no clear D gene. CDR3 length: 16 amino acids. The germline V gene has CDR1 SGHRS and CDR2 YFSETQ. Trimming took 4 bases from V and 7 from J, leaving 21 bases between them. CDR3 region: CASSPDGQNPRQPQHF. The CDR3 DNA reads as TGCGCCAGCAGCCCGGATGGTCAGAACCCCCGACAGCCCCAGCATTTT.

This clonotype was detected many times. The chain links TRBV10-3 to TRBJ2-7; D not resolved. The CDR3 spans 14 residues. Germline V gives CDR1 ENHRY, CDR2 SYGVKD. Trimming took 1 base from V and 2 from J, leaving 9 bases between them. The CDR3 DNA is TGTGCCATCAGTGAGTTGACGGGCGCCTACGAGCAGTACTTC. Residues: CAISELTGAYEQYF.

This clonotype was seen a few times. This chain connects TRBV6-5 to TRBJ2-5, with D tentatively TRBD2 (6 bases). V was pared by 0 bases and J by 1 base, with 18 bases between. CDR3 length: 18 amino acids. Per the germline V gene, CDR1 is MNHEY and CDR2 is SVGAGI. CDR3 loop: CASSYSLRAAGFQETQYF. The CDR3 coding sequence is TGTGCCAGCAGTTACTCGTTACGGGCCGCGGGATTCCAAGAGACCCAGTACTTC.

The chain uses TRBV6-6 and TRBJ1-5; TRBD1 might be the D (5 bases). Between the trimmed V and J ends, which lost 6 bases and 5 bases, there was a span of 11 bases. CDR3 length: 13 residues. Germline values: CDR1 MNHNY, CDR2 SVGAGI (reference sequence). Here the CDR3 DNA reads TGTGCCAGCAGCAATCAGGGATATCAGCCCCAGCATTTT. It codes for CASSNQGYQPQHF.

This chain links TRBV2 with TRBJ2-4, with 8 bases fitting TRBD1. The J segment lost 1 base and the V segment lost 6 bases, leaving 11 bases of the junction unmatched. The CDR3 loop spans 17 amino acids. Germline lookup yields CDR1 SNHLY and CDR2 FYNNEI. CDR3 protein: CASSFGQGGGAKNIQYF. The CDR3 nucleotides read TGTGCCAGCAGCTTTGGACAGGGTGGTGGGGCCAAAAACATTCAGTACTTC.

The chain has TRBV18 and TRBJ1-1, with D possibly matching TRBD1 (5 bases). The V end was cut by 5 bases, the J end by 1 base, with 11 bases between. CDR1 is KGHSH and CDR2 is LQKENI in the germline V gene. The CDR3 is made up of 14 amino acids. The chain's CDR3 is CASSTGPSNTEAFF. For the CDR3, the DNA is TGTGCCAGCTCAACGGGACCCTCGAACACTGAAGCTTTCTTT.

The rearrangement joins TRBV2 to TRBJ2-5, with unresolved D. Trimming shortened V by 6 bases and J by 6 bases, and 14 bases separated the two germline ends. The germline CDR1 and CDR2 sequences are SNHLY and FYNNEI. The CDR3 runs to 13 residues. In DNA form, the CDR3 reads TGTGCCAGCAGCGAGATTTCAGGAAAGACCCAGTACTTC. Amino acids: CASSEISGKTQYF.

V gene TRBV7-2 combines with J gene TRBJ1-2; the D gene is possibly TRBD1 (5 bases). From germline, CDR1 is SGHTA and CDR2 FQGNSA. CDR3 length: 13 amino acids. V was trimmed by 2 bases and J by 8 bases, leaving 12 bases between them. The CDR3 region has the DNA TGTGCCAGCAGCTTACAAGGGGAAAGCGGCTACACCTTC. It yields the protein CASSLQGESGYTF. Supplemented by reference TRBV7-2 and TRBJ1-2, the full variable domain reads GAGVSQSPSNKVTEKGKDVELRCDPISGHTALYWYRQSLGQGLEFLIYFQGNSAPDKSGLPSDRFSAERTGGSVSTLTIQRTQQEDSAVYLCASSLQGESGYTFGSGTRLTVV.

The chain couples TRBV4-1 to TRBJ2-5; D uncertain. Trimming took 0 bases from V and 5 from J, leaving 7 bases between them. Germline V gene data show CDR1 as MGHRA and CDR2 as YSYEKL. CDR3 length: 13 amino acids. The CDR3: CASSQEGTETQYF. The CDR3 coding sequence is TGCGCCAGCAGCCAAGAGGGTACGGAGACCCAGTACTTC.

This chain uses TRBV20-1 with TRBJ2-3; 8 bases are a match to TRBD1. The CDR3 has 15 amino acids. Germline CDR1 and CDR2: DFQATT and SNEGSKA (reference sequence). J lost 5 bases, V lost 6 bases, and 13 bases had no gene match. CDR3 residues: CSAQPGGTGLDTQYF. The CDR3, as DNA: TGCAGTGCACAACCTGGGGGGACAGGACTAGATACGCAGTATTTT.

J is TRBJ2-2 and V is TRBV3-1; D is unresolved. With 3 bases removed from V and 8 bases from J, the gap between germline ends came to 7 bases. Germline CDR1 reads LGHDT; CDR2 reads YNNKEL (reference sequence). The CDR3 length is 12 residues. CDR3 residues: CASSQSRGELFF. The CDR3 bases are TGTGCCAGCAGCCAGTCAAGGGGGGAGCTGTTTTTT.

The J gene is TRBJ2-5, the V gene TRBV5-1; the D is unclear. The CDR3 runs to 13 residues. Germline loops: CDR1 SGHRS, CDR2 YFSETQ. V lost 3 bases to trimming and J lost 5 bases, with 11 bases between them. For the CDR3, the DNA is TGCGCCAGCAGCTGGTCTCCCGGGGAGACCCAGTACTTC. Its translation: CASSWSPGETQYF. Combining the CDR3 with reference TRBV5-1 and TRBJ2-5 gives the whole variable domain KAGVTQTPRYLIKTRGQQVTLSCSPISGHRSVSWYQQTPGQGLQFLFEYFSETQRNKGNFPGRFSGRQFSNSRSEMNVSTLELGDSALYLCASSWSPGETQYFGPGTRLLVL.

This clonotype showed up just a few times. The chain combines TRBV7-2 with TRBJ2-1, with a weak D call TRBD1 (5 bases). V was trimmed by 2 bases and J by 1 base, leaving 9 bases between them. Per the germline V gene, CDR1 is SGHTA and CDR2 is FQGNSA. There are 15 residues in the CDR3. In nucleotides, the CDR3 is TGTGCCAGCAGCTTATTGGGGCTTTCCTACAATGAGCAGTTCTTC. Its translation is CASSLLGLSYNEQFF.